This T cell receptor beta chain is drawn from a study of blood T cell repertoires in COVID-19. Turning to the study itself: Donors in Cohort 3 counted as recovered after two negative PCRs, clearance, or symptom resolution.

The authors' processing: Estimation of nucleated cell counts was performed using reference gene primer amplification. Sequenced by immunoSEQ multiplex PCR; TCRdb stores in-frame clones only, minus some. That table furnishes V, J and clone size, whereas the DNA furnished D and trimming. This table has more than 300,000 clones, more than 70% appearing once. The CDR3 consists of 13 residues. CDR1 and CDR2 from the germline V gene are SNHLY and FYNNEI. The germline V and J ends were trimmed by 7 bases and 3 bases, with 10 bases remaining between them. Comment on this clone: This specimen includes other DNA sequences encoding the same CDR3.

Participants spanned ages about 18 to 95 years and resided in roughly 22 US areas. Participants reported their clinical history, and cohort assignment relied on those reports. The J gene is TRBJ1-5, the V gene TRBV2, with a weak D call TRBD1 (6 bases). Sequenced sample: PBMCs or T cells enriched from blood (not recorded which). The clonotype originates from a man aged 35 to 55 in a cohort exposed to, infected with or recovered from COVID-19 (not recorded which). DNA for the CDR3: TGTGCCAGCATCAGGGACAACAATCAGCCCCAGCATTTT. Amino acids: CASIRDNNQPQHF.